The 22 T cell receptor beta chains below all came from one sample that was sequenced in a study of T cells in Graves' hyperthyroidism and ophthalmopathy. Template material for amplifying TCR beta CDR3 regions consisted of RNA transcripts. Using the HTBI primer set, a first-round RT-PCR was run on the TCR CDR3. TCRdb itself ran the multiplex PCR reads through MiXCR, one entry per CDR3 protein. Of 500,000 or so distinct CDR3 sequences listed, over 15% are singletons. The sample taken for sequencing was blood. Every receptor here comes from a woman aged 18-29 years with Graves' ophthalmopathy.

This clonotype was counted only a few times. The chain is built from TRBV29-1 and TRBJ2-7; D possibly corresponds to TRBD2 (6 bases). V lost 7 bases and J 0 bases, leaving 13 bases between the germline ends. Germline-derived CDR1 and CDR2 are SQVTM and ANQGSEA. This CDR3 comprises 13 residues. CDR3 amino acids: CSATTRNSYEQYF. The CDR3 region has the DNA TGCAGCGCAACGACTAGAAACTCCTACGAGCAGTACTTC.

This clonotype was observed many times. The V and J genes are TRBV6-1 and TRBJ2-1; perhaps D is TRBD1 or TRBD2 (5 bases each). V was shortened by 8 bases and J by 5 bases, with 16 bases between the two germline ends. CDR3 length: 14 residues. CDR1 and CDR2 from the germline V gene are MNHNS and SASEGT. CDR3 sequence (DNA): TGTGCCAGCGGGACGGCGCGAATCGACAATGAGCAGTTCTTC. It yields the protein CASGTARIDNEQFF.

The CDR3 spells CSVAVSYEQYF. CDR3 coding DNA: TGCAGCGTTGCCGTGTCCTACGAGCAGTACTTC. The V and J genes are TRBV29-1 and TRBJ2-7; D is unclear. V was shortened by 4 bases and J by 1 base, with 5 bases between the two germline ends. The CDR3 has 11 amino acids. Germline lookup yields CDR1 SQVTM and CDR2 ANQGSEA.

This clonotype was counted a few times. The chain's CDR3 is CASSLVGSAVTYEQYF. In DNA form, the CDR3 reads TGTGCCAGCAGCTTAGTTGGGTCAGCGGTGACCTACGAGCAGTACTTC. The chain employs TRBV7-9 and TRBJ2-7, with a weak D call TRBD2 (5 bases). CDR3 length equals 16 residues. Germline loops: CDR1 SEHNR, CDR2 FQNEAQ (reference sequence). V lost 1 base, J lost 2 bases, and 15 bases lay in between.

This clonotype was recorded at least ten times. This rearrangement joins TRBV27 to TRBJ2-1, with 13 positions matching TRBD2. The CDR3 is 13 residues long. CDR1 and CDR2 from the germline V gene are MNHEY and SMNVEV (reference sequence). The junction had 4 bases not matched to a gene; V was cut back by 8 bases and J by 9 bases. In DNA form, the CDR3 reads TGTGCCAGCGGACTAGCGGGAGCTGGTGAGCAGTTCTTC. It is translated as CASGLAGAGEQFF.

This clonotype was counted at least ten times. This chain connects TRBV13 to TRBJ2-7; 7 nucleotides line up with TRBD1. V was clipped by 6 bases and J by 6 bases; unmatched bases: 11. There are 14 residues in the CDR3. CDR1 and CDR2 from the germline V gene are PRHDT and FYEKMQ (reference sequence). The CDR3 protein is CASSWGTGEFEQYF. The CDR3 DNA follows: TGTGCCAGCAGTTGGGGTACAGGGGAGTTCGAGCAGTACTTC.

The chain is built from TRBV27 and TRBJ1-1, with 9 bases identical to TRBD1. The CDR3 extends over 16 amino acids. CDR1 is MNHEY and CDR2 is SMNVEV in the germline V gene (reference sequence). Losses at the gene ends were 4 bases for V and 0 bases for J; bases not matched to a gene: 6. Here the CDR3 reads CASSSATGGMNTEAFF. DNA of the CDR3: TGTGCCAGCAGTTCCGCGACAGGGGGGATGAACACTGAAGCTTTCTTT.

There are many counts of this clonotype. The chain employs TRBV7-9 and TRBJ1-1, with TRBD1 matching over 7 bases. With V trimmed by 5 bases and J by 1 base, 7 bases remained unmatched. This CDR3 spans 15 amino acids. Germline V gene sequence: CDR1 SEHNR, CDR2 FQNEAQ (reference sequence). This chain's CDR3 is CASSPNTGANTEAFF. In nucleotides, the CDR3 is TGTGCCAGCAGCCCGAACACAGGGGCGAACACTGAAGCTTTCTTT.

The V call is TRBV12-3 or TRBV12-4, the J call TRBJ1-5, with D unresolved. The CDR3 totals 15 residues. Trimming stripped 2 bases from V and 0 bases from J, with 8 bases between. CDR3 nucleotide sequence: TGTGCCAGCAGTTTAAATCCAGATAGCAATCAGCCCCAGCATTTT. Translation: CASSLNPDSNQPQHF.

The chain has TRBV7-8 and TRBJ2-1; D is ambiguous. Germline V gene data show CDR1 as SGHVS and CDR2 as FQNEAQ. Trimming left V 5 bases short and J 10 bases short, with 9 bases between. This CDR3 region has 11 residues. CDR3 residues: CASSPRQEQFF. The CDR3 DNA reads TGTGCCAGCAGCCCTAGACAAGAGCAGTTCTTC.

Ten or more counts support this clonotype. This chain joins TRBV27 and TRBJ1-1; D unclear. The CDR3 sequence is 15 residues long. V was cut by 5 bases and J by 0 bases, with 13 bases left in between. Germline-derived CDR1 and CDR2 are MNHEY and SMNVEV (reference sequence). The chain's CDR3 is CASSLLSGMNTEAFF. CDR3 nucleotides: TGTGCCAGCAGTCTGCTTTCGGGCATGAACACTGAAGCTTTCTTT.

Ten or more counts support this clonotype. This CDR3 is CASSSSEGREADTQYF. The CDR3, as DNA: TGTGCCAGCAGCTCGTCGGAGGGCCGTGAGGCAGATACGCAGTATTTT. The rearrangement joins TRBV7-9 to TRBJ2-3, with a weak D call TRBD2 (6 bases). The ends were cut back, 4 bases at V and 4 bases at J, with 18 bases in the middle. The CDR3 totals 16 residues. In germline, CDR1 is SEHNR, CDR2 FQNEAQ (reference sequence).

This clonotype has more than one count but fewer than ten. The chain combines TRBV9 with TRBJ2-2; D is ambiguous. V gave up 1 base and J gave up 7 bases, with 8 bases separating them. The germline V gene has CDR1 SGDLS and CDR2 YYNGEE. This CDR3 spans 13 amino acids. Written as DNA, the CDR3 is TGTGCCAGCAGCGTAAACAGCTACGGGGAGCTGTTTTTT. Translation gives CASSVNSYGELFF.

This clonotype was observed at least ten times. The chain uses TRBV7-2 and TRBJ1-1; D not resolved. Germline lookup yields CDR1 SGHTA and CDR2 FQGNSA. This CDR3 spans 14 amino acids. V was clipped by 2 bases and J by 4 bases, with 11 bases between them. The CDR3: CASSLQQLGTEAFF. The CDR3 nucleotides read TGTGCCAGCAGCTTACAACAGCTGGGCACTGAAGCTTTCTTT. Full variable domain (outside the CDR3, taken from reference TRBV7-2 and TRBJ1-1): GAGVSQSPSNKVTEKGKDVELRCDPISGHTALYWYRQSLGQGLEFLIYFQGNSAPDKSGLPSDRFSAERTGGSVSTLTIQRTQQEDSAVYLCASSLQQLGTEAFFGQGTRLTVV.

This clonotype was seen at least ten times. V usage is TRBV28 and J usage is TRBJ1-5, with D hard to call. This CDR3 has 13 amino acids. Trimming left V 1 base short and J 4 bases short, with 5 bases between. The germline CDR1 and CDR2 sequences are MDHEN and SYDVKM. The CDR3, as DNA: TGTGCCAGCAGTTTATATGGGAATCAGCCCCAGCATTTT. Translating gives CASSLYGNQPQHF.

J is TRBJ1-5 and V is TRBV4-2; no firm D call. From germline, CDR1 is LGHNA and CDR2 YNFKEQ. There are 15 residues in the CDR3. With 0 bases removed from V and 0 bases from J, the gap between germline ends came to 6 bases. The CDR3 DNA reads TGTGCCAGCAGCCAAGATAGGCATAGCAATCAGCCCCAGCATTTT. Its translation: CASSQDRHSNQPQHF.

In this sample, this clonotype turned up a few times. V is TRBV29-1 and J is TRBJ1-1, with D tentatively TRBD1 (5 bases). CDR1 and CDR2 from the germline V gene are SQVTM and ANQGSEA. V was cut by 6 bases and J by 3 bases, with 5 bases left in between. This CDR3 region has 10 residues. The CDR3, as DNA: TGCAGCGTGACAGACACTGAAGCTTTCTTT. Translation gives CSVTDTEAFF.

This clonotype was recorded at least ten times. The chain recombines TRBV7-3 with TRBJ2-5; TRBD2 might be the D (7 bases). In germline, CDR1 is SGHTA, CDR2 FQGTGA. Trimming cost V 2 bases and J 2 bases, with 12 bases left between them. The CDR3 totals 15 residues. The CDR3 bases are TGTGCCAGCAGCTTAGCCAGGGGAGGGCAAGAGACCCAGTACTTC. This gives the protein CASSLARGGQETQYF.

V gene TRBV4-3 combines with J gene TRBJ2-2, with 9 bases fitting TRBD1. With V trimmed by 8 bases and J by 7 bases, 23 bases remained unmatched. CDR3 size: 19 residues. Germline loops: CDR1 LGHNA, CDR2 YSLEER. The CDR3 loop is CASPGQGRLAGDRVGELFF. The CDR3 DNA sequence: TGCGCCAGCCCCGGACAGGGGAGATTAGCAGGAGATCGTGTCGGGGAGCTGTTTTTT.

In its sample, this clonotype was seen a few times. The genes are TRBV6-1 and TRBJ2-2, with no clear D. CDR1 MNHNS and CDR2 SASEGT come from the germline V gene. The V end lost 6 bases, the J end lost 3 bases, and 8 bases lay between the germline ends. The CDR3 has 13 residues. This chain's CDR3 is CASSPLYTGELFF. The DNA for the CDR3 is TGTGCCAGCAGCCCGCTTTACACCGGGGAGCTGTTTTTT.

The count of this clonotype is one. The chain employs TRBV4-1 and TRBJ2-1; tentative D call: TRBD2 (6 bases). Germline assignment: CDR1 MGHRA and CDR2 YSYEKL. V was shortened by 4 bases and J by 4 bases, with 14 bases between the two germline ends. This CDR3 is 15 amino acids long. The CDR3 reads CASSRPGEKYNEQFF. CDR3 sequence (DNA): TGCGCCAGCAGCCGGCCGGGAGAAAAGTACAATGAGCAGTTCTTC.

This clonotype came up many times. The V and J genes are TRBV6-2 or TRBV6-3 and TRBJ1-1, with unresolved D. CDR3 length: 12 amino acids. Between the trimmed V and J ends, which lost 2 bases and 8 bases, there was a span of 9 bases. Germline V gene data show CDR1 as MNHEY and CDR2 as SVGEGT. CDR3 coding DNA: TGTGCCAGCAGTTACAGTGCCGGAGAAGCTTTCTTT. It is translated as CASSYSAGEAFF.